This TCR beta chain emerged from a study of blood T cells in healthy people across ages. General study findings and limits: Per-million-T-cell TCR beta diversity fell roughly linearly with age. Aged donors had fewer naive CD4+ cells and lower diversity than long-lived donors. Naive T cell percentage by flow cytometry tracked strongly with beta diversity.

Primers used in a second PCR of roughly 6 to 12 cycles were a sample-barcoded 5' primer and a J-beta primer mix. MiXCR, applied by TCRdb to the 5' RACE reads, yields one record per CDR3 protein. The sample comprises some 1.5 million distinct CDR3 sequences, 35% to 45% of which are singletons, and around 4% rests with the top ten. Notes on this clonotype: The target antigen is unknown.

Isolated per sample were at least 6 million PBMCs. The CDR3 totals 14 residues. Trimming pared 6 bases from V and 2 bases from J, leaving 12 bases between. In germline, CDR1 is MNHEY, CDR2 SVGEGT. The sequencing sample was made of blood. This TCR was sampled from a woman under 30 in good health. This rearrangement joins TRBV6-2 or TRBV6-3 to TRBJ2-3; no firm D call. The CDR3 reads CASRASPDTDTQYF. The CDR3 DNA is TGTGCCAGCAGAGCAAGCCCCGACACAGATACGCAGTATTTT.